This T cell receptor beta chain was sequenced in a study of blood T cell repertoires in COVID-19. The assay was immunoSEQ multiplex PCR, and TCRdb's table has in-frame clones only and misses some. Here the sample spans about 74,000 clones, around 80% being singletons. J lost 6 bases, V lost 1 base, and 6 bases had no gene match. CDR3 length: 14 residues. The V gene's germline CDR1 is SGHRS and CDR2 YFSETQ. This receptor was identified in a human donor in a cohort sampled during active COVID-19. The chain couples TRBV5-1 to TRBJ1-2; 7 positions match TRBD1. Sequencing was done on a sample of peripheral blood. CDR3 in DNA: TGCGCCAGCAGCTTGAGGACAGGAGGAAATGGCTACACCTTC. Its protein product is CASSLRTGGNGYTF.